The text below deals with one T cell receptor beta chain. From germline, CDR1 is MNHEY and CDR2 SMNVEV (reference sequence). V gave up 4 bases and J gave up 1 base, with 19 bases separating them. The CDR3 covers 17 residues. This entry is derived from a study of T cell changes during pregnancy in multiple sclerosis. TCRdb's copy holds only in-frame clones and misses some; the assay was immunoSEQ multiplex PCR. The sample has over 65,000 clones; less than 95% are singletons. The gene calls are TRBV27 and TRBJ1-1; perhaps TRBD1 as D (6 bases). The receptor comes from a female donor with multiple sclerosis, enrolled in a pregnancy study. Sequences were derived from peripheral blood, sampled in the third trimester of pregnancy. The chain's CDR3 is CASSYNPRQDKNTEAFF. CDR3 sequence (DNA): TGTGCCAGCAGTTACAATCCCCGACAGGATAAGAACACTGAAGCTTTCTTT.